Below are 10 T cell receptor beta chains sequenced from a single sample in a study of shared clonotypes between healthy human individuals (dated by TCRdb to about 2020). Preparation of the library involved the immunoSEQ multiplex PCR assay. Not all clones reach the TCRdb copy of this immuneACCESS table, which keeps in-frame sequences only. Checked studies attribute under half of the gap to unresolved V genes and leave the rest unexplained. This sample comprises about 1 million clones, approximately 76% of them detected only once. Approximately 1.5% of the sample rests with the top ten. The sequenced sample consisted of memory CD4+ T cells sorted from blood. What this sample's cell subset or site label stands for: CD45RA-negative fraction. These receptors came from a man in his late teens or twenties in good health.

V gene TRBV7-9 combines with J gene TRBJ2-5; 7 bases agree with TRBD1. The last part of the DNA fits TRBJ2-7 better; the J call may be wrong. The CDR3 spans 15 residues. The germline CDR1 and CDR2 sequences are SEHNR and FQNEAQ (reference sequence). The CDR3 here is CASTRRDSVSYEQYF. The CDR3 DNA is TGTGCCAGCACCCGCCGGGACAGCGTCTCCTACGAGCAGTACTTC.

The chain recombines TRBV5-4 with TRBJ1-1; 9 nucleotides line up with TRBD1. The CDR3 consists of 15 residues. After removal of 4 bases from V and 3 bases from J, the junction contained 7 bases not matched to a gene. The germline V gene has CDR1 SGHNT and CDR2 YYREEE (reference sequence). The CDR3 sequence: CASSPDRGSDTEAFF. The CDR3 region has the DNA TGTGCCAGCAGCCCAGACAGGGGGTCGGACACTGAAGCTTTCTTT.

This clone was detected once. Other nucleotide sequences in the sample specify the same CDR3. The chain joins TRBV15 to TRBJ2-3; 9 bases align to TRBD2. Germline V gene lookup returns CDR1 LNHNV and CDR2 YYDKDF (reference sequence). The CDR3 covers 15 residues. Unmatched junction bases numbered 1, after V lost 0 bases and J lost 3 bases. CDR3 residues: CATSRDAGGTDTQYF. CDR3 bases: TGTGCCACCAGCAGAGATGCGGGAGGGACAGATACGCAGTATTTT.

This sequence joins TRBV25-1 and TRBJ1-5; 11 bases fit TRBD1. This CDR3 has 15 residues. Unmatched junction bases numbered 4, after V lost 2 bases and J lost 7 bases. Germline V gene lookup returns CDR1 MGHDK and CDR2 SYGVNS. The CDR3 here is CASSEAGTGGQPQHF. CDR3 nucleotide sequence: TGTGCCAGCAGTGAAGCGGGGACAGGGGGACAGCCCCAGCATTTT.

The V gene is TRBV18, the J gene TRBJ1-2, with D unresolved. The CDR3 is made up of 14 amino acids. Germline-derived CDR1 and CDR2 are KGHSH and LQKENI. V lost 2 bases to trimming and J lost 7 bases, with 14 bases between them. For the CDR3, the DNA is TGTGCCAGCTCACCAAAGGAGGGAATGGGTGGCTACACCTTC. It translates to CASSPKEGMGGYTF.

This clone was seen only a few times. The rearrangement uses TRBV7-2 and TRBJ1-6; tentatively, D is TRBD1 (6 bases). CDR1 is SGHTA and CDR2 is FQGNSA in the germline V gene. The CDR3 loop spans 15 amino acids. Trimming removed 2 bases from V and 7 bases from J, with 12 bases in between. CDR3 region: CASSLSGAGNSPLHF. The CDR3 DNA sequence: TGTGCCAGCAGCTTATCGGGGGCTGGAAATTCACCCCTCCACTTT.

Note on this clone: At one end, the junction sequence differs from germline, possibly due to a read error. This chain links TRBV28 with TRBJ2-4, with D possibly matching TRBD1 (5 bases). This CDR3 spans 13 amino acids. The germline V gene has CDR1 MDHEN and CDR2 SYDVKM. The CDR3 sequence is CASSLGRTSDSNF. CDR3 DNA: TGTGCCAGCAGTTTAGGAAGGACATCGGATAGTAACTTC. The whole variable domain, remainder taken from reference TRBV28 and TRBJ2-4, is DVKVTQSSRYLVKRTGEKVFLECVQDMDHENMFWYRQDPGLGLRLIYFSYDVKMKEKGDIPEGYSVSREKKERFSLILESASTNQTSMYLCASSLGRTSDSNFGAGTRLSVL.

The CDR3 here is CASSLAQGLRTQYF. In nucleotides, the CDR3 is TGTGCCAGCAGCTTAGCCCAGGGGCTAAGGACCCAGTACTTC. The V and J genes are TRBV7-2 and TRBJ2-5, with D possibly matching TRBD1 (6 bases). The V end lost 0 bases, the J end lost 7 bases, and 12 bases lay between the germline ends. CDR3 size: 14 residues. CDR1 SGHTA and CDR2 FQGNSA come from the germline V gene.

This clone was detected a few times. Other nucleotide sequences in the sample specify the same CDR3. The chain links TRBV5-4 to TRBJ2-7; 8 bases match TRBD1. This CDR3 spans 13 amino acids. Germline V gene data show CDR1 as SGHNT and CDR2 as YYREEE (reference sequence). Losses at the gene ends were 2 bases for V and 3 bases for J; bases not matched to a gene: 1. The DNA for the CDR3 is TGTGCCAGCAGCTTAGGGACAGGCTACGAGCAGTACTTC. It translates to CASSLGTGYEQYF.

The gene calls are TRBV10-3 and TRBJ1-6; D is uncertain. CDR1 ENHRY and CDR2 SYGVKD come from the germline V gene. Between the trimmed V and J ends, which lost 0 bases and 5 bases, there was a span of 11 bases. The CDR3 has 16 amino acids. CDR3 protein: CAISESSAGNNSPLHF. The CDR3 coding sequence is TGTGCCATCAGTGAGTCTAGTGCGGGAAATAATTCACCCCTCCACTTT.